This TCR beta chain was found in a study of tumor-infiltrating lymphocytes in glioblastoma multiforme. Findings of the study overall: Functional subtype sorting of these T cells was not performed.

Points on this clonotype: Its antigen remains unidentified. At one end the junction does not follow the germline gene, possibly because of a read error.

Multiple V-beta primers and a C-beta primer amplified TCRB from RNA. Input was roughly 0.54 ug total RNA, reverse-transcribed with a C-beta primer. TCRdb re-called the multiplex PCR reads through MiXCR, storing one row per CDR3 protein. Of about 15,000 distinct CDR3 sequences listed, 65% to 80% are singletons. This CDR3 has 15 residues. CDR1 and CDR2 (germline): KGHDR, SFDVKD. This chain connects TRBV24-1 to TRBJ2-1; possibly TRBD2 for D (6 bases). The sample was brain tumor tissue. This TCR derives from a male donor with glioblastoma. The CDR3 region has the DNA TGTGCCATCAGTGATTTGGAGGGACTCTCACATGAGCAGTCCTTC. Translated, it gives CAISDLEGLSHEQSF.